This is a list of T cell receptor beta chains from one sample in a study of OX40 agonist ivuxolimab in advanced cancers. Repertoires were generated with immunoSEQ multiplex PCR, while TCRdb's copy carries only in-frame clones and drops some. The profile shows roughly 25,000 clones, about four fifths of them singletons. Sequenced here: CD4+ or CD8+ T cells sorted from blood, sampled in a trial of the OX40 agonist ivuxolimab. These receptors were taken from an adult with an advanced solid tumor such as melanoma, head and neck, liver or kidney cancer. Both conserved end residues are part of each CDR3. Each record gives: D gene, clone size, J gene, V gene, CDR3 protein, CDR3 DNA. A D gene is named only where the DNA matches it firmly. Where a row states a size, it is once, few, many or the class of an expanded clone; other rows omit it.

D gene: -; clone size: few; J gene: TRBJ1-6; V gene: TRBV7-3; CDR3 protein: CASSSRGDSPLHF; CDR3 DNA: TGTGCCAGCAGCTCTCGGGGGGATTCACCCCTCCACTTT
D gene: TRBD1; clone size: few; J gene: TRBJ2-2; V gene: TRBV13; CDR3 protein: CASSSGTGNTGELFF; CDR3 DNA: TGTGCCAGCAGCTCAGGGACAGGGAACACCGGGGAGCTGTTTTTT
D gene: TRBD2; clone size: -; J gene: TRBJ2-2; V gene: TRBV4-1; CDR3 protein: CASSQGRGGNTGELFF; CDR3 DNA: TGCGCCAGCAGCCAAGGGCGGGGGGGTAACACCGGGGAGCTGTTTTTT
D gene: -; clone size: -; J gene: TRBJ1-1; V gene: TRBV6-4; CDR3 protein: CASRARDTPNTEAFF; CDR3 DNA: TGTGCCAGCAGAGCCCGGGACACACCGAACACTGAAGCTTTCTTT
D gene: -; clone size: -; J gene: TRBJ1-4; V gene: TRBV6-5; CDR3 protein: CASSYNREEKLFF; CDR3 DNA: TGTGCCAGCAGTTACAACAGGGAAGAAAAACTGTTTTTT
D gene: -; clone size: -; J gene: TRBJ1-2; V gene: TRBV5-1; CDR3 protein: CASSFPPGRGPSENYGYTF; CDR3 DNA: TGCGCCAGCAGCTTCCCCCCCGGGAGAGGGCCAAGCGAGAACTATGGCTACACCTTC
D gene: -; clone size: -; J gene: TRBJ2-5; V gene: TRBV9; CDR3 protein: CASSKGEAYQETQYF; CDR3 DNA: TGTGCCAGCAGCAAGGGAGAGGCGTACCAAGAGACCCAGTACTTC
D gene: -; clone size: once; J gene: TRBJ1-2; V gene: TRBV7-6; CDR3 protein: CASSLAGGPGGYTF; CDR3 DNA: TGTGCCAGCAGCTTAGCTGGGGGTCCGGGTGGCTACACCTTC
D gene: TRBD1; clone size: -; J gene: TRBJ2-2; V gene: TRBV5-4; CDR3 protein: CASSSGPGQGVHGELFF; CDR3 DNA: TGTGCCAGCAGCTCCGGACCGGGACAGGGGGTACACGGGGAGCTGTTTTTT
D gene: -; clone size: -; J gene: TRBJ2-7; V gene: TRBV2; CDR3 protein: CASSEEGLEQYF; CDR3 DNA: TGTGCCAGCAGTGAAGAGGGTCTCGAGCAGTACTTC
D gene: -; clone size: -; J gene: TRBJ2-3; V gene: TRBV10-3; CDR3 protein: CAISDATGWSTDTQYF; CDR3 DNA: TGTGCCATCAGTGATGCGACAGGATGGAGCACAGATACGCAGTATTTT
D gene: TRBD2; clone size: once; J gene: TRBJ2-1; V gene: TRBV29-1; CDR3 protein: CSAVGLAGANTNYNEQFF; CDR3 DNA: TGCAGCGCCGTTGGACTAGCGGGGGCCAATACGAACTACAATGAGCAGTTCTTC
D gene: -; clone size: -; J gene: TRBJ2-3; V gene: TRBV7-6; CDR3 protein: CASSPRQGVETDTQYF; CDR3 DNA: TGTGCCAGCAGCCCCCGGCAGGGCGTGGAGACAGATACGCAGTATTTT
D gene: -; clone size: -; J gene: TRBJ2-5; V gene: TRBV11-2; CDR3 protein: CASSFPGGGQETQYF; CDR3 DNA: TGTGCCAGCAGCTTCCCGGGGGGTGGACAGGAGACCCAGTACTTC
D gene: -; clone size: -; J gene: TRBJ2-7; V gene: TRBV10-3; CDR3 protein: CAISEGSYEQYF; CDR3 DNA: TGTGCCATCAGTGAAGGGAGCTACGAGCAGTACTTC
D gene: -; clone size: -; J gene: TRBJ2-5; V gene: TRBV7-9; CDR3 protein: CASSFMGAGGETQYF; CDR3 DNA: TGTGCCAGCAGCTTTATGGGGGCCGGTGGAGAGACCCAGTACTTC